These 3 T cell receptor beta chains originate from one sample sequenced in a study of T cell responses to AZD1222 COVID-19 vaccine. Repertoires were generated with immunoSEQ multiplex PCR, while TCRdb's copy carries only in-frame clones and drops some. The sample has about 180,000 clones; 88% are singletons. This specimen was peripheral blood, taken 28 days after the second AZD1222 dose. These receptors were collected from an adult who received the AZD1222 COVID-19 vaccine.

This clone was seen a single time. The V gene is TRBV5-1, the J gene TRBJ2-7, with a tentative D call TRBD1 (6 bases). The V end was cut by 4 bases, the J end by 3 bases, with 8 bases between. Germline CDR1 and CDR2: SGHRS and YFSETQ. This CDR3 comprises 12 residues. CDR3: CASSGGLYEQYF. In DNA form, the CDR3 reads TGCGCCAGCAGCGGGGGCCTCTACGAGCAGTACTTC. The full variable domain, its missing parts supplied by reference TRBV5-1 and TRBJ2-7, is KAGVTQTPRYLIKTRGQQVTLSCSPISGHRSVSWYQQTPGQGLQFLFEYFSETQRNKGNFPGRFSGRQFSNSRSEMNVSTLELGDSALYLCASSGGLYEQYFGPGTRLTVT.

V gene TRBV5-1 combines with J gene TRBJ2-3, with D perhaps assigned TRBD1 or TRBD2 (5 bases each). The CDR3 sequence is 18 residues long. Trimming left V 1 base short and J 2 bases short, with 20 bases between. Germline V gene sequence: CDR1 SGHRS, CDR2 YFSETQ. CDR3 residues: CASSLSSPETGATDTQYF. CDR3 bases: TGCGCCAGCAGCTTGTCATCCCCCGAGACCGGGGCCACAGATACGCAGTATTTT. Complete variable domain (other parts from reference TRBV5-1 and TRBJ2-3): KAGVTQTPRYLIKTRGQQVTLSCSPISGHRSVSWYQQTPGQGLQFLFEYFSETQRNKGNFPGRFSGRQFSNSRSEMNVSTLELGDSALYLCASSLSSPETGATDTQYFGPGTRLTVL.

The rearrangement links TRBV19 to TRBJ2-1; 8 nucleotides align to TRBD2. The germline CDR1 and CDR2 sequences are LNHDA and SQIVND (reference sequence). Trimming at V came to 6 bases and at J to 10 bases, leaving 8 bases not matched to a gene. This CDR3 comprises 13 residues. This CDR3 reads CASRKAGADEQFF. CDR3 DNA: TGTGCCAGTAGAAAAGCGGGAGCGGACGAGCAGTTCTTC.